These 22 T cell receptor beta chains came from one sample sequenced in a study of Ad26.COV2.S vaccination and SARS-CoV-2 variants. The treatment: some 20 received Ad26.COV2.S at low or high dose, single or two shots; 5 received placebo; per-sample allocation not given. Samples were taken on day 63 after the first vaccine or placebo injection. Clones were sequenced by immunoSEQ multiplex PCR, and TCRdb holds only the in-frame ones, with some missing. The table has 440,000 or so clones, about nine tenths seen once. Sequences were derived from peripheral blood, sampled in a trial of Ad26.COV2.S vaccine versus placebo. The receptor source for this set is a person aged 18-65 years who received the Ad26.COV2.S COVID-19 vaccine or a placebo.

This clone was seen once. V is TRBV6-2 or TRBV6-3 and J is TRBJ1-1; possible D gene TRBD1, 5 bases. The length of the CDR3 is 15 residues. The germline gives CDR1 MNHEY, CDR2 SVGEGT. V was cut by 6 bases and J by 1 base, with 15 bases left in between. The CDR3 spells CASSLGGVGNTEAFF. In DNA, the CDR3 is TGTGCCAGCAGCCTGGGGGGGGTTGGGAACACTGAAGCTTTCTTT.

The chain recombines TRBV27 with TRBJ2-7; 9 bases are shared with TRBD2. The length of the CDR3 is 16 residues. V shed 5 bases, J shed 2 bases, and the junction held 10 bases outside the gene matches. CDR1 MNHEY and CDR2 SMNVEV come from the germline V gene (reference sequence). The chain's CDR3 is CASSPSRSGGPYEQYF. DNA for the CDR3: TGTGCCAGCAGTCCTAGCCGTAGCGGGGGCCCCTACGAGCAGTACTTC.

The chain recombines TRBV28 with TRBJ2-2; 7 nucleotides line up with TRBD1. Trimming at V came to 2 bases and at J to 0 bases, leaving 6 bases not matched to a gene. This CDR3 is built from 17 residues. Germline V gene lookup returns CDR1 MDHEN and CDR2 SYDVKM. This CDR3 reads CASSLLRTGANTGELFF. DNA of the CDR3: TGTGCCAGCAGTTTACTCCGGACAGGAGCGAACACCGGGGAGCTGTTTTTT.

This chain links TRBV7-9 with TRBJ2-7, with D possibly being TRBD1 (6 bases). The CDR3 has 15 amino acids. V was cut by 5 bases and J by 4 bases, with 18 bases left in between. CDR1 is SEHNR and CDR2 is FQNEAQ in the germline V gene (reference sequence). The CDR3 DNA follows: TGTGCCAGCAGCCCCCGTGGGGGCGCAAAGTACGAGCAGTACTTC. Amino acids: CASSPRGGAKYEQYF.

The V call is TRBV24-1, the J call TRBJ1-2, with D hard to call. V was clipped by 3 bases and J by 8 bases, with 12 bases between them. Germline values: CDR1 KGHDR, CDR2 SFDVKD. The CDR3 consists of 13 residues. The CDR3 region has the DNA TGTGCCACCAGTGATGAGGGAGATAAGGGCTACACCTTC. Translating gives CATSDEGDKGYTF.

The chain couples TRBV4-3 to TRBJ2-7, with a tentative D call TRBD1 (5 bases). The V gene's germline CDR1 is LGHNA and CDR2 YSLEER. The CDR3 totals 13 residues. Trimming left V 5 bases short and J 2 bases short, with 10 bases between. The CDR3 protein is CASSWTTTYEQYF. The CDR3 nucleotides are TGCGCCAGCAGCTGGACAACAACCTACGAGCAGTACTTC.

This chain connects TRBV2 to TRBJ2-1; maybe TRBD2 (6 bases). In germline, CDR1 is SNHLY, CDR2 FYNNEI. This CDR3 comprises 12 residues. With 7 bases removed from V and 7 bases from J, the gap between germline ends came to 11 bases. CDR3 region: CASTPTSNEQFF. The CDR3 DNA follows: TGTGCCAGCACCCCGACTAGTAATGAGCAGTTCTTC.

Of note for this clone: Additional DNA sequences in this sample encode the identical CDR3. The V call is TRBV28, the J call TRBJ2-7; D is perhaps TRBD1 or TRBD2 (7 bases each). Germline lookup yields CDR1 MDHEN and CDR2 SYDVKM. This CDR3 has 14 amino acids. V shed 7 bases and J shed 4 bases, with 17 bases lying between them. The CDR3 DNA reads TGTGCCAGCACACTCAGGGGGGGCAGATACGAGCAGTACTTC. Translation gives CASTLRGGRYEQYF.

This clone was seen just once. The chain carries TRBV5-1 and TRBJ2-3; tentative D call: TRBD2 (5 bases). Germline CDR1 SGHRS, CDR2 YFSETQ. Trimming took 7 bases from V and 1 from J, leaving 16 bases between them. The CDR3 sequence is 15 residues long. The CDR3 region is CASSTGILGTDTQYF. The CDR3 region has the DNA TGCGCCAGCTCCACGGGAATTTTGGGCACAGATACGCAGTATTTT.

The chain links TRBV19 to TRBJ1-4; D is ambiguous. This CDR3 comprises 14 residues. V lost 6 bases to trimming and J lost 0 bases, with 8 bases between them. Germline lookup yields CDR1 LNHDA and CDR2 SQIVND (reference sequence). This CDR3 reads CASRPRSTNEKLFF. The CDR3, as DNA: TGTGCCAGTAGGCCGCGTTCAACTAATGAAAAACTGTTTTTT. Looking up the rest from reference TRBV19 and TRBJ1-4 gives the full variable domain: DGGITQSPKYLFRKEGQNVTLSCEQNLNHDAMYWYRQDPGQGLRLIYYSQIVNDFQKGDIAEGYSVSREKKESFPLTVTSAQKNPTAFYLCASRPRSTNEKLFFGSGTQLSVL.

V is TRBV19 and J is TRBJ2-3; a possible D gene is TRBD2 (7 bases). CDR1 and CDR2 from the germline V gene are LNHDA and SQIVND (reference sequence). V was shortened by 7 bases and J by 0 bases, with 20 bases between the two germline ends. The CDR3 runs to 17 residues. The CDR3 region has the DNA TGTGCCAGTACCCCAGCTCGGGGGGACACTAGCACAGATACGCAGTATTTT. Its protein is CASTPARGDTSTDTQYF.

The chain combines TRBV6-2 or TRBV6-3 with TRBJ2-1; 8 bases match TRBD1. Germline V gene lookup returns CDR1 MNHEY and CDR2 SVGEGT. CDR3 length equals 16 residues. V dropped 0 bases and J dropped 7; count of bases not matched to a gene: 8. CDR3 nucleotides: TGTGCCAGCAGTTACTCGGGGGACAGGAGTGCGAATGAGCAGTTCTTC. Protein sequence: CASSYSGDRSANEQFF.

This chain connects TRBV2 to TRBJ1-2, with D perhaps TRBD1 (5 bases). The CDR3 is made up of 15 amino acids. Germline CDR1 is SNHLY and CDR2 is FYNNEI. V was shortened by 5 bases and J by 1 base, with 14 bases between the two germline ends. CDR3 protein: CASSNSGGDNYGYTF. The CDR3 region has the DNA TGTGCCAGCAGTAACTCAGGAGGGGATAACTATGGCTACACCTTC. The full variable domain, rest sourced from reference TRBV2 and TRBJ1-2, is EPEVTQTPSHQVTQMGQEVILRCVPISNHLYFYWYRQILGQKVEFLVSFYNNEISEKSEIFDDQFSVERPDGSNFTLKIRSTKLEDSAMYFCASSNSGGDNYGYTFGSGTRLTVV.

The chain joins TRBV6-6 to TRBJ2-7; D may be TRBD2 (6 bases). This CDR3 is built from 16 residues. Germline CDR1 is MNHNY and CDR2 is SVGAGI (reference sequence). Trimming pared 2 bases from V and 2 bases from J, leaving 16 bases between. In DNA form, the CDR3 reads TGTGCCAGCAGTTACGATTGGCGGGGTTCCGCCTACGAGCAGTACTTC. Protein: CASSYDWRGSAYEQYF.

The chain uses TRBV2 and TRBJ1-1; D is ambiguous. Per germline, CDR1 SNHLY and CDR2 FYNNEI. V lost 6 bases and J lost 0, with 14 bases in between. The length of the CDR3 is 15 residues. The CDR3: CASSAATGMNTEAFF. The CDR3 nucleotides read TGTGCCAGCAGCGCCGCGACGGGAATGAACACTGAAGCTTTCTTT.

The gene calls are TRBV7-8 and TRBJ2-7; 8 bases are shared with TRBD2. Germline lookup yields CDR1 SGHVS and CDR2 FQNEAQ. The CDR3 is made up of 16 amino acids. V gave up 2 bases and J gave up 6 bases; unmatched junction bases: 12. CDR3 in DNA: TGTGCCAGCAGCTTACCTCAGCGGGAGAGGAGGGGCGAGCAGTACTTC. Translation gives CASSLPQRERRGEQYF.

V usage is TRBV6-1 and J usage is TRBJ2-7; the match to TRBD1 covers 12 bases. V gave up 3 bases and J gave up 5 bases; unmatched junction bases: 2. CDR1 is MNHNS, CDR2 SASEGT, per germline. The CDR3 runs 14 residues. DNA for the CDR3: TGTGCCAGCAGTGAGGGACAGGGGGCCCACGAGCAGTACTTC. Protein product: CASSEGQGAHEQYF.

This chain uses TRBV20-1 with TRBJ2-3; D possibly matches TRBD1 or TRBD2 (5 bases each). This CDR3 region has 15 residues. Germline lookup yields CDR1 DFQATT and CDR2 SNEGSKA (reference sequence). V was trimmed by 3 bases and J by 0 bases, leaving 13 bases between them. The CDR3 DNA reads as TGCAGTGCTAGTATTGGGACCATCAGCACAGATACGCAGTATTTT. It yields the protein CSASIGTISTDTQYF.

The chain joins TRBV24-1 to TRBJ2-2, with D unresolved. The germline V gene encodes CDR1 KGHDR and CDR2 SFDVKD. Trimming shortened V by 4 bases and J by 4 bases, and 9 bases separated the two germline ends. The CDR3 is 14 amino acids. CDR3 protein: CATSETPFTGELFF. CDR3 bases: TGTGCCACCAGTGAAACTCCGTTCACCGGGGAGCTGTTTTTT.

The chain uses TRBV6-5 and TRBJ2-7; TRBD1 might be the D (6 bases). The CDR3 spans 14 residues. Germline V gives CDR1 MNHEY, CDR2 SVGAGI. V gave up 6 bases and J gave up 4 bases, with 16 bases separating them. This CDR3 reads CASRNAGRGYEQYF. In DNA, the CDR3 is TGTGCCAGCAGAAATGCAGGCAGGGGTTACGAGCAGTACTTC.

V is TRBV27 and J is TRBJ2-6, with D perhaps given as TRBD1 or TRBD2 (5 bases each). Germline CDR1 and CDR2: MNHEY and SMNVEV (reference sequence). The CDR3 runs 19 residues. Trimming left V 3 bases short and J 1 base short, with 19 bases between. The CDR3 bases are TGTGCCAGCAGTTTCAGGGACCACGTCGCTATTTCTGGGGCCAACGTCCTGACTTTC. This encodes CASSFRDHVAISGANVLTF.

The chain is built from TRBV28 and TRBJ1-2, with D maybe TRBD1 (5 bases). V was shortened by 1 base and J by 11 bases, with 17 bases between the two germline ends. This CDR3 is built from 14 residues. CDR1 MDHEN and CDR2 SYDVKM come from the germline V gene. CDR3 sequence (DNA): TGTGCCAGCAGTTTATCCGGGACCAGGTTCTGGTACACCTTC. Translated, it gives CASSLSGTRFWYTF.